The 5 T cell receptor beta chains below all came from one sample that was sequenced in a study of T cells in Graves' hyperthyroidism and ophthalmopathy. TCR beta CDR3 regions were amplified from RNA transcripts. HTBI primers drove first-round RT-PCR of the TCR CDR3. Each CDR3 protein gets one entry after TCRdb re-called the multiplex PCR reads with MiXCR. The sample carries about half a million distinct CDR3 sequences, less than 20% recorded once. Material for sequencing was blood. The receptor source for this set is a man aged 35 to 55 with Graves' ophthalmopathy.

This clonotype has a handful of counts. The CDR3 spells CASSLVVGGQGVTNEKLFF. CDR3 bases: TGTGCCAGCAGCTTAGTGGTTGGCGGACAGGGGGTGACTAATGAAAAACTGTTTTTT. The J gene is TRBJ1-4, the V gene TRBV7-8, with TRBD1 matching 10 bases. This CDR3 comprises 19 residues. V shed 1 base, J shed 2 bases, and the junction held 10 bases outside the gene matches. Germline loops: CDR1 SGHVS, CDR2 FQNEAQ.

This clonotype was found many times. This chain connects TRBV30 to TRBJ1-2; perhaps TRBD1 as D (6 bases). Germline assignment: CDR1 GTSNPN and CDR2 SVGIG (reference sequence). The CDR3 runs to 13 residues. V lost 5 bases and J lost 1, with 11 bases in between. This CDR3 reads CAWVTGSNYGYTF. The CDR3 coding sequence is TGTGCCTGGGTCACAGGGAGTAACTATGGCTACACCTTC.

This clonotype has only a few counts. The chain employs TRBV11-2 and TRBJ1-5; no firm D call. Germline loops: CDR1 SGHAT, CDR2 FQNNGV. The V end was cut by 1 base, the J end by 3 bases, with 10 bases between. The CDR3 has 15 residues. The CDR3: CASSLAPGANQPQHF. The DNA of the CDR3 is TGTGCCAGCAGCTTAGCGCCAGGAGCCAATCAGCCCCAGCATTTT.

This clonotype was observed a few times. J is TRBJ1-4 and V is TRBV30, with 7 nucleotides matching TRBD1. This CDR3 region has 14 residues. Germline loops: CDR1 GTSNPN, CDR2 SVGIG (reference sequence). V lost 1 base, J lost 7 bases, and 6 bases stayed unmatched. The CDR3 DNA reads TGTGCCTGGAGTGAAGGGACAGCTGTTGAAAAACTGTTTTTT. Translated: CAWSEGTAVEKLFF.

The chain carries TRBV10-3 and TRBJ2-7; 12 bases map to TRBD2. The CDR3 length is 14 residues. The trim removed 8 bases at V and 5 bases at J, leaving 7 bases unmatched. Germline loops: CDR1 ENHRY, CDR2 SYGVKD. The CDR3 DNA follows: TGTGCCATCGCCCAGACTAGCGGGAGTAACGAGCAGTACTTC. Translating gives CAIAQTSGSNEQYF.